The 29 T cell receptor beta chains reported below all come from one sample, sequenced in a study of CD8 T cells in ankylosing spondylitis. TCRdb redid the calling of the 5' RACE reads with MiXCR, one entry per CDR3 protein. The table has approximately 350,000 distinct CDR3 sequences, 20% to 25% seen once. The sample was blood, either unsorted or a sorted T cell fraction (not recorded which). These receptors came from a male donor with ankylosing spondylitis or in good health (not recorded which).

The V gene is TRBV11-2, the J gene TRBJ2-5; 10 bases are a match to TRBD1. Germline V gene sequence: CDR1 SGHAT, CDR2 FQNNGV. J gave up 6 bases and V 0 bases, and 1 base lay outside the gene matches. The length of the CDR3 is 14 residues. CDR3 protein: CASSLETGGKTQYF. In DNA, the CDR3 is TGTGCCAGCAGCTTAGAGACAGGGGGCAAGACCCAGTACTTC. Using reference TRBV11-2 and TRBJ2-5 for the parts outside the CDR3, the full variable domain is EAGVAQSPRYKIIEKRQSVAFWCNPISGHATLYWYQQILGQGPKLLIQFQNNGVVDDSQLPKDRFSAERLKGVDSTLKIQPAKLEDSAVYLCASSLETGGKTQYFGPGTRLLVL.

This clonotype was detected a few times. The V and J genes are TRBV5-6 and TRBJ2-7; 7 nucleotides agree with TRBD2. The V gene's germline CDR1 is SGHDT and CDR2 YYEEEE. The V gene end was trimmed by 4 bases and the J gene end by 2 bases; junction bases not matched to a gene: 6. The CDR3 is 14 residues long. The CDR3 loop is CASSPGTTTYEQYF. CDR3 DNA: TGTGCCAGCAGCCCGGGGACTACCACCTACGAGCAGTACTTC.

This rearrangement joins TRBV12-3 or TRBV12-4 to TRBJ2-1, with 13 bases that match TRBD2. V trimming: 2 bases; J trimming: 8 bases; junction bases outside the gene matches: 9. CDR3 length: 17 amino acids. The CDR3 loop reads CASSLWWTSGGRDEQFF. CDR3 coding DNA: TGTGCCAGCAGTTTATGGTGGACTAGCGGGGGCCGGGATGAGCAGTTCTTC.

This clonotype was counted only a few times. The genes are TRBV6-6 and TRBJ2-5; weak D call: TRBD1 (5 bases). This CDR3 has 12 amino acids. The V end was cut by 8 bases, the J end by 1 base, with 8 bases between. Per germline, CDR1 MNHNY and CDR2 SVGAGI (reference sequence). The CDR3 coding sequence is TGTGCCAGCTTCGACAGCCAAGAGACCCAGTACTTC. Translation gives CASFDSQETQYF.

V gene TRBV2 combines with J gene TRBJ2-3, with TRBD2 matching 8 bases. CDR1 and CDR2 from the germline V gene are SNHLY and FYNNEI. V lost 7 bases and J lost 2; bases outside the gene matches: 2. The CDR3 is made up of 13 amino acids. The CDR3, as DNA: TGTGCCAGCACGGGAGGGGCCACAGATACGCAGTATTTT. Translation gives CASTGGATDTQYF.

DNA of the CDR3: TGTGCCAGCAGACCATATAGCGGGGGGACCGCCTACGAGCAGTACTTC. Translating gives CASRPYSGGTAYEQYF. The chain recombines TRBV6-2 or TRBV6-3 with TRBJ2-7; TRBD2 agrees at 10 bases. The CDR3 runs 16 residues. V was clipped by 6 bases and J by 2 bases; unmatched bases: 10. Germline-derived CDR1 and CDR2 are MNHEY and SVGEGT.

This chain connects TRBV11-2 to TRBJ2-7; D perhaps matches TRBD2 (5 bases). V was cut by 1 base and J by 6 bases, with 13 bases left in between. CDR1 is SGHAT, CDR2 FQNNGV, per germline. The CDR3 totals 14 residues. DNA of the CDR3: TGTGCCAGCAGCTTAGGTGAGCGGCCCGGCGAGCAGTACTTC. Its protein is CASSLGERPGEQYF.

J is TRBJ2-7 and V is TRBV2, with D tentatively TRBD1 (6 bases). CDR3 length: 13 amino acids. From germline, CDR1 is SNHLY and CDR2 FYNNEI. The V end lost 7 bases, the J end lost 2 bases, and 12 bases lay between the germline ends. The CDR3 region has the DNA TGTGCCAGCATGACAGGCGTACCCTACGAGCAGTACTTC. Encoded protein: CASMTGVPYEQYF.

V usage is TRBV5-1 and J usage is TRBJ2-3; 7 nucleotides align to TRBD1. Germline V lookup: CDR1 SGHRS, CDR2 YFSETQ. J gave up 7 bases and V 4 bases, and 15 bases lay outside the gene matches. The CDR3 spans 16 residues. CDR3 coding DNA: TGCGCCAGCAGCGATTCGGGGACAGACCCACGAAATACGCAGTATTTT. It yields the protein CASSDSGTDPRNTQYF.

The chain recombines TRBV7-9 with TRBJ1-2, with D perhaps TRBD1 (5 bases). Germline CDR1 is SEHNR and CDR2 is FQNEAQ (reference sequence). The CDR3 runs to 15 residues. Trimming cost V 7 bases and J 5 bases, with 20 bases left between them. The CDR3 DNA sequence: TGTGCCAGCACCCCCATCGGTGGGGGAACTTATGGCTACACCTTC. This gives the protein CASTPIGGGTYGYTF.

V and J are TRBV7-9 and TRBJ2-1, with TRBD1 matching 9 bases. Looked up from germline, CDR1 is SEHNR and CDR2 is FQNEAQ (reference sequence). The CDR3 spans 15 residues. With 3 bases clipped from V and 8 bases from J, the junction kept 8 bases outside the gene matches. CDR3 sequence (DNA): TGTGCCAGCAGCTTTCCCGACAGGGGGTCTCATGAGCAGTTCTTC. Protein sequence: CASSFPDRGSHEQFF.

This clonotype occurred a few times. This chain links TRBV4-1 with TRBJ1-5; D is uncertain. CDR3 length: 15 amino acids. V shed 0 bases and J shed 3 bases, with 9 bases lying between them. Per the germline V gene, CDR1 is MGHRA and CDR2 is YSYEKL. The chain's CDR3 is CASSQDTPYNQPQHF. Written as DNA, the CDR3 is TGCGCCAGCAGCCAAGATACCCCGTACAATCAGCCCCAGCATTTT.

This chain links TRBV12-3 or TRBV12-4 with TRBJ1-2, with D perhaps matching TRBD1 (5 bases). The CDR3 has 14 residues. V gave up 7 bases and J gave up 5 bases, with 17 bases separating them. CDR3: CASTTQPTDYGYTF. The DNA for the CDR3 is TGTGCCAGCACCACTCAACCGACAGATTATGGCTACACCTTC.

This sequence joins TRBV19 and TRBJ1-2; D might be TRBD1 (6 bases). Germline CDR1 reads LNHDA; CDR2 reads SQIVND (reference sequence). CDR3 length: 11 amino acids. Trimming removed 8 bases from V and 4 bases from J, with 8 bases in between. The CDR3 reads CASGQTYGYTF. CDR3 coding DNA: TGTGCCAGTGGACAGACCTATGGCTACACCTTC.

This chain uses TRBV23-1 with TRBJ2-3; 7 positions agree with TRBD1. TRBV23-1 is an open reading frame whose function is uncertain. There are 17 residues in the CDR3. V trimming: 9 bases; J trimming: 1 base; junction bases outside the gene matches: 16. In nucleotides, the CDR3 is TGCGCCAGGAGATCAGGGGGAGTTGGGGGCTGCACAGATACGCAGTATTTT. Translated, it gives CARRSGGVGGCTDTQYF.

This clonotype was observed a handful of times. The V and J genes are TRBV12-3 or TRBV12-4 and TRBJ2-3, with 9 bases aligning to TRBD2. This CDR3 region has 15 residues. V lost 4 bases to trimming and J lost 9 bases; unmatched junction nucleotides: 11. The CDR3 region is CASSSPLAGGPTQYF. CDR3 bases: TGTGCCAGCAGTTCGCCTCTGGCGGGGGGGCCCACGCAGTATTTT.

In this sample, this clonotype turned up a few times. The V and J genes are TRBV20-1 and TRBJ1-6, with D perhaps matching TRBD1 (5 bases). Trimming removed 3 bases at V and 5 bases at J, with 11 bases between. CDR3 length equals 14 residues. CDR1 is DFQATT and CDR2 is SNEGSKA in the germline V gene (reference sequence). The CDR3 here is CSASPRADNSPLHF. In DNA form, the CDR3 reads TGCAGTGCTAGCCCCAGGGCGGATAATTCACCCCTCCACTTT.

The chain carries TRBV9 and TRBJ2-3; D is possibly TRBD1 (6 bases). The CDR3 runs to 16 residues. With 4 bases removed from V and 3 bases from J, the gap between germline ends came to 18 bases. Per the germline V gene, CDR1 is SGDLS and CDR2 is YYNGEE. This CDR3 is CASSYRAGQSTDTQYF. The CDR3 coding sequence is TGTGCCAGCAGCTACAGGGCCGGACAGAGTACAGATACGCAGTATTTT.

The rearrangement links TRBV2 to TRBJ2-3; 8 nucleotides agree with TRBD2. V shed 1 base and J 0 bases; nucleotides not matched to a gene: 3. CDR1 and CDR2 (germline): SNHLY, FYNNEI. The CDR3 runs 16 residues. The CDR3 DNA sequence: TGTGCCAGCAGTGAAGGGATAGCGGGGAGCACAGATACGCAGTATTTT. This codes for CASSEGIAGSTDTQYF.

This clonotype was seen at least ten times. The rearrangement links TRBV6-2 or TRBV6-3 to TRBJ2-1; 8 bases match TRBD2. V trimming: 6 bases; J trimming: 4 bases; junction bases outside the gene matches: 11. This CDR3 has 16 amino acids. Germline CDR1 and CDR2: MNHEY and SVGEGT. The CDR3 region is CASSSMRGVLYNEQFF. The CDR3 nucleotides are TGTGCCAGCAGCTCAATGCGGGGGGTCCTATACAATGAGCAGTTCTTC.

The CDR3 DNA follows: TGCAGTGCTAGGTTGTCTGGGGGGCAAGTCACAGATACGCAGTATTTT. Protein: CSARLSGGQVTDTQYF. This chain uses TRBV20-1 with TRBJ2-3; D possibly uses TRBD1 or TRBD2 (6 bases each). Trimming stripped 3 bases from V and 2 bases from J, with 18 bases between. Germline loops: CDR1 DFQATT, CDR2 SNEGSKA (reference sequence). The CDR3 is made up of 16 amino acids.

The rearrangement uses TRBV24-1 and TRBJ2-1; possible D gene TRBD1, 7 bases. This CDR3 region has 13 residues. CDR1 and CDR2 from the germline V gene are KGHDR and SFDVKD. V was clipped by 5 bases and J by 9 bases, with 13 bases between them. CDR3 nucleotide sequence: TGTGCCACCAGTGTCGGGGGACAGATTGAGCAGTTCTTC. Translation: CATSVGGQIEQFF.

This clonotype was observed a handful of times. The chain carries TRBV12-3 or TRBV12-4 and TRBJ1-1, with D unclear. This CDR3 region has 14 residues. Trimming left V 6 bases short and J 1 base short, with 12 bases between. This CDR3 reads CASSHGLRNTEAFF. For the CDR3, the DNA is TGTGCCAGCAGCCATGGGTTGAGGAACACTGAAGCTTTCTTT.

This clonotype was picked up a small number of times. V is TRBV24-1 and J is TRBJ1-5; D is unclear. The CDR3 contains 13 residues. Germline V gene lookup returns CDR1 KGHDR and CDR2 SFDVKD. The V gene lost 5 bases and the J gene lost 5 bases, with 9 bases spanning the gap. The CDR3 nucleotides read TGTGCCACCAGTGGCAGCTCGTATCAGCCCCAGCATTTT. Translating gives CATSGSSYQPQHF.

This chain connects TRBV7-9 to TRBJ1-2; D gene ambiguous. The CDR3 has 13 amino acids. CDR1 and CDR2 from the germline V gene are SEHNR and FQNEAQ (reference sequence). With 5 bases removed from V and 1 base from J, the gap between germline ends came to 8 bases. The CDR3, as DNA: TGTGCCAGCAGCGTACAGCTTAACTATGGCTACACCTTC. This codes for CASSVQLNYGYTF.

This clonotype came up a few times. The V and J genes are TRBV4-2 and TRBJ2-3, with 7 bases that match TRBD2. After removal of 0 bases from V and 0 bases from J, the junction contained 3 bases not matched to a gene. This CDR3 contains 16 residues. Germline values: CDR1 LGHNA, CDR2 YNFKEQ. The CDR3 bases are TGTGCCAGCAGCCAAGAAGAGACTAGCAGCACAGATACGCAGTATTTT. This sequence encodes CASSQEETSSTDTQYF.

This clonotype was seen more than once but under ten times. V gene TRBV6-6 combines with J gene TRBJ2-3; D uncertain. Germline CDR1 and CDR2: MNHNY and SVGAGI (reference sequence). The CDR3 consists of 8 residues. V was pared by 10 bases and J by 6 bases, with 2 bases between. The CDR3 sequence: CATDTQYF. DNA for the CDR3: TGTGCCACGGATACGCAGTATTTT.

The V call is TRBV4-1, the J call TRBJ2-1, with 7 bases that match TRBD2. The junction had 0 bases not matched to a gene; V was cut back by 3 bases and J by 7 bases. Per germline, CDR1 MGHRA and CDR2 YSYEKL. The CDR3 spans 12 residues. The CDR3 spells CASSQRGNEQFF. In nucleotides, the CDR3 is TGCGCCAGCAGCCAGCGGGGGAATGAGCAGTTCTTC.

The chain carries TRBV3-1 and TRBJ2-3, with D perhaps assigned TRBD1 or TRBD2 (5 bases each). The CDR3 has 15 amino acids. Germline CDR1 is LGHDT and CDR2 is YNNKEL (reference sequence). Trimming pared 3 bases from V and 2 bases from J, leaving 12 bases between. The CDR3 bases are TGTGCCAGCAGCCATGTCCAGGGAGCCACAGATACGCAGTATTTT. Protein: CASSHVQGATDTQYF.